This record looks at one T cell receptor (beta chain) sequence and its context. These data belong to a study of cytomegalovirus exposure and HLA in healthy donors. In the PCR, 60 Vbeta and 13 Jbeta primers were used. Repertoires were generated with immunoSEQ multiplex PCR, while TCRdb's copy carries only in-frame clones and drops some. This sample has 90,000 to 100,000 clones, with about 72% found just once. The length of the CDR3 is 15 residues. The V gene lost 0 bases and the J gene lost 6 bases, with 14 bases spanning the gap. Germline V gives CDR1 MNHEY, CDR2 SVGAGI. The chain carries TRBV6-5 and TRBJ1-1, with D hard to call. The origin of this receptor is an older woman in good health and CMV-seropositive. Material: PBMCs. This CDR3 reads CASSYSGDVVSEAFF. The CDR3 nucleotides are TGTGCCAGCAGTTACTCGGGAGACGTCGTCTCTGAAGCTTTCTTT.